This TCR beta chain was retrieved from a study of response to subunit inactivated influenza vaccine. The CDR3 covers 14 residues. The germline CDR1 and CDR2 sequences are MNHEY and SMNVEV (reference sequence). V trimming: 2 bases; J trimming: 6 bases; junction bases outside the gene matches: 6. Notes on this clonotype: Its antigen is not known.

Each CDR3 protein is one row after TCRdb ran MiXCR on the RT-PCR reads. The repertoire holds about 500,000 distinct CDR3 sequences, with 16% as singletons. Study results and caveats: After each seasonal influenza vaccination, few new T cells are recruited, the authors suggested.

Sequenced material: CD4+ T cells sorted from PBMCs, taken less than 30 months after vaccination. The sequence was collected from a man between 45 and 75 years old who received an inactivated influenza vaccine. The chain uses TRBV27 and TRBJ2-7; 8 bases map to TRBD1. DNA of the CDR3: TGTGCCAGCAGTTTAAACCTCGGGACAGGCGAGCAGTACTTC. It encodes CASSLNLGTGEQYF.